Listed here is a single TCR beta chain. Its specificity is not known. The source of the sample is a study of CD8+CD57+ T cells in acquired aplastic anemia. Study-level background: The study obtained an average of about 3.2 ug of DNA from sorted CD4+ and CD8+ cells. Broader study findings: CD8+ Simpson's diversity showed no significant patient-control difference.

TCR beta VDJ combinations and CDR3 sequences were profiled from genomic DNA. In TCRdb, the reads were re-called with MiXCR into one record per CDR3 protein. The sample gives some 42,000 distinct CDR3 sequences, approximately 67% of which show up once; less than 25% is in the top ten. The CDR3 spans 13 residues. The germline V gene encodes CDR1 MRHNA and CDR2 SNTAGT. V was clipped by 3 bases and J by 1 base, with 3 bases between them. This sequence joins TRBV6-4 and TRBJ2-2; no clear D. The sequence came from a human donor in good health, serving as a control. The specimen was sorted CD4+, CD8+, or CD8+CD57+ T cells (not recorded which) from PBMCs. The DNA for the CDR3 is TGTGCCAGCAGTGAAGGGAACACCGGGGAGCTGTTTTTT. Encoded protein: CASSEGNTGELFF.